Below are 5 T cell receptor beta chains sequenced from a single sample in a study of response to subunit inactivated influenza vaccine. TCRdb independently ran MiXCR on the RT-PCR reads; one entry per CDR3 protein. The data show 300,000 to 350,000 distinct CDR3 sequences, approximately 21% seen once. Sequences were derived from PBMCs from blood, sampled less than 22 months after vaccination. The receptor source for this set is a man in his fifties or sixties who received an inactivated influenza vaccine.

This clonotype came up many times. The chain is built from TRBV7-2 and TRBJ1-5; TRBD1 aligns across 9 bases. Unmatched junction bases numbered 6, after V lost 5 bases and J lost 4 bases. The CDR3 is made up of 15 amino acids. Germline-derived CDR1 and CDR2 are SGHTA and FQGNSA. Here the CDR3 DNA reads TGTGCCAGCAGCAGAGGGACAGGGATTAATCAGCCCCAGCATTTT. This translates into CASSRGTGINQPQHF.

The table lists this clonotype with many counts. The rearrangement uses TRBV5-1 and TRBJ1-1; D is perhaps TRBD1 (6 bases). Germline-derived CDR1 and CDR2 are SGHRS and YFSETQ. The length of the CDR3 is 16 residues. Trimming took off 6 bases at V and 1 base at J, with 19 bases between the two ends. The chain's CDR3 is CASNTETGTKNTEAFF. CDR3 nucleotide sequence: TGCGCCAGCAACACCGAAACAGGGACTAAGAACACTGAAGCTTTCTTT.

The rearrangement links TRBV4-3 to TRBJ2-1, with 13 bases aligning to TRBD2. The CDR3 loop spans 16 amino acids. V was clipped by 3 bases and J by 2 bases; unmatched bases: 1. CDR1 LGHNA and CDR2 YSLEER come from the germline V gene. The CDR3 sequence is CASSQTSGRPYNEQFF. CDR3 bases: TGCGCCAGCAGCCAGACTAGCGGGAGGCCCTACAATGAGCAGTTCTTC.

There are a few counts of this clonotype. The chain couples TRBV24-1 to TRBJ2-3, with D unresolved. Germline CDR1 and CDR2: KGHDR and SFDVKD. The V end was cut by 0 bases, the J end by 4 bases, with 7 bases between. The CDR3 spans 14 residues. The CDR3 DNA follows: TGTGCCACCAGTGATTTGAAGACATCAGATACGCAGTATTTT. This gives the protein CATSDLKTSDTQYF.

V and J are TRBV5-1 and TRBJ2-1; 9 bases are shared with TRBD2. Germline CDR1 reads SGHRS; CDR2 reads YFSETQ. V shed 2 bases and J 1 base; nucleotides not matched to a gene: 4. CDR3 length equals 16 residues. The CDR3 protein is CASSFMAGGSYNEQFF. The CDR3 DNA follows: TGCGCCAGCAGCTTTATGGCGGGAGGGTCCTACAATGAGCAGTTCTTC.